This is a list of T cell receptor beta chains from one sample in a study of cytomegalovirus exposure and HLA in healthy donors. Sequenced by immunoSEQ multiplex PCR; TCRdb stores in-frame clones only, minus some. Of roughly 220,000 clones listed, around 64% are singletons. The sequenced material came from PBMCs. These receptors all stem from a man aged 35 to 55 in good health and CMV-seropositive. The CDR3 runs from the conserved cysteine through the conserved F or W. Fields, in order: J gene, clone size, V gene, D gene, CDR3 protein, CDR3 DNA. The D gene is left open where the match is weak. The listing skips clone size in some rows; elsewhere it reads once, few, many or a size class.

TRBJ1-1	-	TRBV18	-	CASSPAGDTEAFF	TGTGCCAGCTCACCCGCAGGGGACACTGAAGCTTTCTTT
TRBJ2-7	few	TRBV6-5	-	CASSYEDYYEQYF	TGTGCCAGCAGTTACGAGGACTACTACGAGCAGTACTTC
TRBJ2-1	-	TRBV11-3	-	CASSLEGADGSNEQFF	TGTGCCAGCAGCTTAGAGGGGGCGGACGGGTCCAATGAGCAGTTCTTC
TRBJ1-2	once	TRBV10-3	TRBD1	CAISGQGRDYGYTF	TGTGCCATCAGTGGACAGGGTAGGGACTATGGCTACACCTTC
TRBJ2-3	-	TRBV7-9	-	CSSSLSTDTQYF	TGTTCCAGCAGTCTAAGCACAGATACGCAGTATTTT
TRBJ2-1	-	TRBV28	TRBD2	CASHSGGAYNEQFF	TGTGCCAGCCATAGCGGGGGGGCGTACAATGAGCAGTTCTTC
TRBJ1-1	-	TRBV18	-	CASSPNGGTNTEAFF	TGTGCCAGCTCACCGAACGGGGGAACGAACACTGAAGCTTTCTTT
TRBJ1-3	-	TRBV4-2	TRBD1	CASSLTGDGGNTIYF	TGTGCCAGCAGCCTCACAGGGGATGGAGGAAACACCATATATTTT
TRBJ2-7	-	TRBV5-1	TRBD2	CASREASGGLAYEQYF	TGCGCCAGCAGAGAGGCTAGCGGGGGCCTTGCCTACGAGCAGTACTTC
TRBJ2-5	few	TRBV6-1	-	CASSGSPRGQETQYF	TGTGCCAGCAGTGGAAGTCCGCGGGGCCAAGAGACCCAGTACTTC
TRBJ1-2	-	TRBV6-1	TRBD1	CASSARTGGRDYGYTF	TGTGCCAGCAGTGCCCGGACAGGGGGGAGGGACTATGGCTACACCTTC
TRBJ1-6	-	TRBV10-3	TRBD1	CAIGTDDNSPLHF	TGTGCCATAGGGACAGACGATAATTCACCCCTCCACTTT
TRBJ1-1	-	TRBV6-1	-	CASSGSRGLNTEAFF	TGTGCCAGCAGTGGTTCCAGGGGATTGAACACTGAAGCTTTCTTT
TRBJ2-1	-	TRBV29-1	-	CSVEVRGWDEQFF	TGCAGCGTTGAAGTCAGGGGATGGGATGAGCAGTTCTTC
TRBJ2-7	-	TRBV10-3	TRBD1	CAISFGQDYEQYF	TGTGCCATCAGCTTCGGACAGGACTACGAGCAGTACTTC
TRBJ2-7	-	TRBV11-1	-	CASSSGPDRSYEQYF	TGTGCCAGCAGCTCGGGACCGGACAGATCCTACGAGCAGTACTTC
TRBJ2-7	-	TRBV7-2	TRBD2	CASSLLAGGFHEQYF	TGTGCCAGTAGCCTCCTAGCGGGGGGGTTCCACGAGCAGTACTTC
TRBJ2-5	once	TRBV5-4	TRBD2	CASSPGLADEQYF	TGTGCCAGCAGCCCAGGACTAGCGGATGAGCAGTACTTC
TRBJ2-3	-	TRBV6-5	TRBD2	CANLRDYITDTQYF	TGTGCCAACCTCCGGGACTACATCACAGATACGCAGTATTTT
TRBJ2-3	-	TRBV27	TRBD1	CASKLRDRVDDTQYF	TGTGCCAGCAAACTCCGGGACAGGGTTGATGATACGCAGTATTTT
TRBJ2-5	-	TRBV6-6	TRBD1	CASSYMQGADETQYF	TGTGCCAGCAGTTACATGCAGGGGGCGGATGAGACCCAGTACTTC
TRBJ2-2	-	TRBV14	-	CASSLAGNTGELFF	TGTGCCAGCAGCCTCGCAGGGAACACCGGGGAGCTGTTTTTT
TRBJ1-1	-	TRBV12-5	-	CASAQRGFMTNTEAFF	TGTGCTAGTGCCCAGCGCGGATTTATGACGAACACTGAAGCTTTCTTT
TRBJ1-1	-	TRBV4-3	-	CASGLGANTEAFF	TGCGCCAGCGGGTTGGGGGCGAACACTGAAGCTTTCTTT
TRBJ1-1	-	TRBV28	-	CASSFVGGTEAFF	TGTGCCAGCAGTTTTGTGGGGGGGACTGAAGCTTTCTTT
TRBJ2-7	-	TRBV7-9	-	CASSYGQLYEQYF	TGTGCCAGCAGTTACGGACAGCTCTACGAGCAGTACTTC
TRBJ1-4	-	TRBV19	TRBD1	CATQGGTGEAEKLFF	TGTGCCACCCAAGGGGGGACAGGGGAGGCTGAAAAACTGTTTTTT
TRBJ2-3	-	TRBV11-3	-	CASSSSRGADTQYF	TGTGCCAGCAGCTCCTCCCGAGGCGCAGATACGCAGTATTTT
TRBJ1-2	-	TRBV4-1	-	CASSQVQALRGGYTF	TGCGCCAGCAGCCAAGTTCAGGCGTTAAGGGGGGGCTACACCTTC
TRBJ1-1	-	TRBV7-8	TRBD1	CASSSLRQGWGLTEAFF	TGTGCCAGCAGCTCCCTGAGACAGGGTTGGGGGTTAACTGAAGCTTTCTTT
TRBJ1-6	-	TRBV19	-	CASSRIVGEDSYNSPLHF	TGTGCCAGTAGTAGAATCGTAGGAGAAGACTCCTATAATTCACCCCTCCACTTT
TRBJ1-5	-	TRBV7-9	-	CSSSRDTNQPQHF	TGTTCCAGCAGCCGGGACACCAATCAGCCCCAGCATTTT
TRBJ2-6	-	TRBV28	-	CASSPGYGANVLTF	TGTGCCAGCAGCCCAGGGTACGGGGCCAACGTCCTGACTTTC
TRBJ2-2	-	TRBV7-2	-	CASSSDSNTGELFF	TGTGCCAGCAGCTCGGACAGCAACACCGGGGAGCTGTTTTTT
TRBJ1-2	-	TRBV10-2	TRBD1	CASSEPGTVYGYTF	TGCGCCAGCAGTGAGCCAGGGACAGTATATGGCTACACCTTC
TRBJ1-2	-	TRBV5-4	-	CASSLEGGRSNYGYTF	TGTGCCAGCAGCTTGGAGGGGGGGCGTTCGAACTATGGCTACACCTTC
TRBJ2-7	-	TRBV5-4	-	CASSLDGWEVGYEQYF	TGTGCCAGCAGCCTGGATGGGTGGGAGGTTGGTTACGAGCAGTACTTC
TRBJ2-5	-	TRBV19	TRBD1	CASSIGGGETQYF	TGTGCCAGTAGTATAGGAGGGGGCGAGACCCAGTACTTC
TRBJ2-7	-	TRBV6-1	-	CASTLLRVSYEQHF	TGTGCCAGCACCCTCCTGCGGGTGTCCTACGAGCAGCACTTC
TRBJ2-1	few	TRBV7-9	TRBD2	CASSLAATSGTYNEQFF	TGTGCCAGCAGCTTAGCGGCGACTAGCGGGACATACAATGAGCAGTTCTTC
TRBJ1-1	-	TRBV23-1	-	CASSLMGSFRQMNTEAFF	TGCGCCAGCAGTCTGATGGGGTCGTTTAGACAGATGAACACTGAAGCTTTCTTT
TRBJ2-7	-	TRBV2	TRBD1	CASRWTGGRDEQYF	TGTGCCAGCAGATGGACAGGGGGTCGAGACGAGCAGTACTTC
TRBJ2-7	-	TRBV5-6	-	CASSFQPDSYEQYF	TGTGCCAGCAGCTTCCAACCCGACTCGTACGAGCAGTACTTC
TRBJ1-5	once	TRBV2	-	CASSYLGDQPQHF	TGTGCCAGCAGTTACCTCGGGGATCAGCCCCAGCATTTT
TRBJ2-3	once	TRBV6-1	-	CASTPLRGAGDTQYF	TGTGCCAGCACCCCGCTTCGGGGGGCTGGCGATACGCAGTATTTT
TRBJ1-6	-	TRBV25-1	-	CASQERGYNSPLHF	TGTGCCAGCCAGGAAAGGGGCTATAATTCACCCCTCCACTTT
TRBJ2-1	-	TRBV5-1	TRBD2	CASSIGTSGNEQFF	TGCGCCAGCAGCATCGGGACTAGCGGGAATGAGCAGTTCTTC
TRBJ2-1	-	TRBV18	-	CASSPPQGVGEQFF	TGTGCCAGCTCACCACCGCAAGGGGTTGGTGAGCAGTTCTTC
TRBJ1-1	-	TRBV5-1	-	CASSLGHPAGGEGTEAFF	TGCGCCAGCAGCTTGGGGCACCCTGCGGGGGGAGAGGGAACTGAAGCTTTCTTT
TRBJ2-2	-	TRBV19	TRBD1	CASSPPDRGRDIGELFF	TGTGCCAGTAGTCCACCGGACAGGGGGCGCGATATCGGGGAGCTGTTTTTT
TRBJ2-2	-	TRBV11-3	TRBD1	CASSQGAGELFF	TGTGCCAGCAGCCAGGGGGCCGGGGAGCTGTTTTTT
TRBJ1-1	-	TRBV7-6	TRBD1	CASSSTNRGDTEAFF	TGTGCCAGCAGCTCCACCAACAGGGGGGACACTGAAGCTTTCTTT
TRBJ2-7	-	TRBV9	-	CASSVEDGGEQYF	TGTGCCAGCAGCGTAGAGGATGGGGGGGAGCAGTACTTC
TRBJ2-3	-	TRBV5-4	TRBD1	CASSSNTGADTQYF	TGTGCCAGCAGCTCAAATACAGGGGCCGATACGCAGTATTTT
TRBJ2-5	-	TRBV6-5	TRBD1	CASSYGTGRQETQYF	TGTGCCAGCAGTTACGGGACAGGGAGGCAAGAGACCCAGTACTTC